Listed here is a single T cell receptor beta chain. The sample originates from a study of blood T cell repertoires in COVID-19. Study overall: Samples came from the United States, Italy and Spain, spanning acute and convalescent COVID-19. Nucleic acid was either cDNA or gDNA, and it came from T cells, B-cell-depleted T cells, or PBMCs.

The V gene lost 2 bases and the J gene lost 4 bases, with 3 bases spanning the gap. This CDR3 has 13 amino acids. Germline V gives CDR1 SGHAT, CDR2 FQNNGV. The repertoire was sequenced with immunoSEQ multiplex PCR; TCRdb's copy has only in-frame clones and lacks some. The sample gives around 250,000 clones, 86% of which show up once; about 2% is in the top ten. V usage is TRBV11-2 and J usage is TRBJ1-6; D uncertain. The sequencing input was peripheral blood. The sequence was collected from a young man who had recovered from COVID-19. The CDR3 sequence is CASSLSYNSPLHF. For the CDR3, the DNA is TGTGCCAGCAGCTTATCGTATAATTCACCCCTCCACTTT.